Listed below are T cell receptor beta chains from one sample, sequenced in a study of blood T cell repertoires in COVID-19. TCRdb's copy holds only in-frame clones and misses some; the assay was immunoSEQ multiplex PCR. Of a few hundred thousand clones listed, over 75% are singletons. Input material: PBMCs or T cells enriched from blood (not recorded which). Source of these receptors: a man between 25 and 39 years old who had recovered from COVID-19. Both conserved end residues are part of each CDR3.

TRBJ1-5 TRBV6-6 CASRTYRVAQPQHF
TRBJ1-3 TRBV21-1 CASSPPRGGDRYGFSGNTIYF
TRBJ2-7 TRBV19 CASSLAGTYEQYF
TRBJ2-7 TRBV28 CASSSVGTGKPYEQYF
TRBJ2-2 TRBV9 CASSVKSGQSPDTGELFF
TRBJ2-7 TRBV3-1/TRBV3-2 CASSRRGRGSYEQYF
TRBJ2-1 TRBV28 CASGEDNNEQFF
TRBJ1-2 TRBV7-9 CASSLTGTGGFFGYTF
TRBJ1-5 TRBV10-3 CAIRQGANQPQHF
TRBJ2-2 TRBV10-3 CAILEKEGVAGELFF
TRBJ1-5 TRBV19 CASSEGQGSNQPQHF
TRBJ1-1 TRBV18 CASSGQGNTEAFF
TRBJ1-2 TRBV28 CASSLMDRDGYTF
TRBJ2-7 TRBV11-2 CASSLDRVTYEQYF
TRBJ2-2 TRBV7-9 CASSQPAGGPGELFF
TRBJ2-7 TRBV11-2 CASSVDGGGYEQYF
TRBJ2-7 TRBV7-9 CASSFPPGQSSYEQYF
TRBJ1-4 TRBV2 CASSAGKFPEKLFF
TRBJ2-5 TRBV27 CASSLGVRGETQYF
TRBJ1-2 TRBV7-6 CASSLAPGTGYTF
TRBJ2-7 TRBV6-5 CASSYSGQASAEQYF
TRBJ2-1 TRBV30 CAREGDWDRGSNEQFF
TRBJ2-1 TRBV27 CASSWDRVRNEQFF
TRBJ2-7 TRBV7-9 CASSLWQGFYSYEQYF
TRBJ1-2 TRBV9 CASSGDRVNGYTF
TRBJ1-1 TRBV21-1 CASSGWTANTEAFF
TRBJ2-7 TRBV11-2 CASSLIQVVWAEQYF
TRBJ1-1 TRBV10-1 CASRQDNTDEAFF